The 5 T cell receptor beta chains reported below all come from one sample, sequenced in a study of OX40 agonist ivuxolimab in advanced cancers. The library was generated by the immunoSEQ multiplex PCR assay. Drawn from immuneACCESS, this table holds only the in-frame rearrangements with V and J called that TCRdb kept. Clones are partly lost; checked studies trace under half to an unresolved V gene and leave the rest unexplained. For this sample the table gives roughly 41,000 clones, of which approximately 80% were detected only once. The ten largest clones represent under 45% of the sample. Here the sequenced sample was CD4+ or CD8+ T cells sorted from blood, taken in a trial of the OX40 agonist ivuxolimab. These receptor sequences come from an adult with an advanced solid tumor such as melanoma, head and neck, liver or kidney cancer.

The chain is built from TRBV5-1 and TRBJ2-5; 8 nucleotides match TRBD2. The CDR3 spans 16 residues. V shed 2 bases and J 4 bases; nucleotides not matched to a gene: 10. Germline V gives CDR1 SGHRS, CDR2 YFSETQ. CDR3 in amino acids: CASSLASGPTAETQYF. CDR3 nucleotide sequence: TGCGCCAGCAGCTTAGCTAGCGGGCCAACGGCAGAGACCCAGTACTTC.

Only one count was recorded for this clone. The chain has TRBV27 and TRBJ1-6; TRBD1 agrees at 7 bases. Germline lookup yields CDR1 MNHEY and CDR2 SMNVEV (reference sequence). V was pared by 5 bases and J by 4 bases, with 5 bases of the junction left unmatched. The CDR3 spans 15 residues. The CDR3 is CASSPTGQYNSPLHF. The CDR3 DNA is TGTGCCAGCAGTCCTACGGGACAGTATAATTCACCCCTCCACTTT.

The rearrangement uses TRBV4-1 and TRBJ2-4; 7 bases line up with TRBD1. The CDR3 covers 15 residues. After removal of 3 bases from V and 4 bases from J, the junction contained 6 bases not matched to a gene. Germline CDR1 reads MGHRA; CDR2 reads YSYEKL. CDR3 DNA: TGCGCCAGCAGCCACCTCACGGACAGGAAAAACATTCAGTACTTC. Translating it yields CASSHLTDRKNIQYF.

This sequence joins TRBV7-9 and TRBJ2-7, with unresolved D. CDR3 length: 12 amino acids. V was shortened by 5 bases and J by 1 base, with 6 bases between the two germline ends. Germline V gene data show CDR1 as SEHNR and CDR2 as FQNEAQ (reference sequence). The CDR3 loop reads CASSPFSYEQYF. The CDR3 DNA reads TGTGCCAGCAGCCCCTTTTCCTACGAGCAGTACTTC.

J is TRBJ1-2 and V is TRBV11-1; D gene uncertain. The ends were cut back, 7 bases at V and 1 base at J, with 13 bases in the middle. The CDR3 sequence is 14 residues long. Germline CDR1 is SGHAT and CDR2 is FQDESV (reference sequence). The CDR3 DNA sequence: TGTGCCAGCACCCCGCTGGGCAGTAACTATGGCTACACCTTC. Its protein product is CASTPLGSNYGYTF.